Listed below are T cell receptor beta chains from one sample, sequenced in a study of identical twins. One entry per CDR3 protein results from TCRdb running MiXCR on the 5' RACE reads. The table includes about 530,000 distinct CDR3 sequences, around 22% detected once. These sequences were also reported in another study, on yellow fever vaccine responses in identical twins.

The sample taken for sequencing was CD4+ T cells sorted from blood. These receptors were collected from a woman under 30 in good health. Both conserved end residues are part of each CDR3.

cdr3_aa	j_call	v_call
CASSFGGSDQPQHF	TRBJ1-5	TRBV12-3/TRBV12-4
CASSLGSWDTIPHTEAFF	TRBJ1-1	TRBV12-3/TRBV12-4
CSAFGGELFF	TRBJ2-2	TRBV20-1
CASSLGVGPEQFF	TRBJ2-1	TRBV7-2
CSAQDRSSYNEQFF	TRBJ2-1	TRBV20-1
CASSLETEAFF	TRBJ1-1	TRBV5-1
CSGAGGTEAFF	TRBJ1-1	TRBV29-1
CSARPQMGGSNYEQYF	TRBJ2-7	TRBV20-1
CASSFGSNTGELFF	TRBJ2-2	TRBV12-3/TRBV12-4
CSARQVGPHEQYF	TRBJ2-7	TRBV20-1
CASSARPPTSGRYDEQFF	TRBJ2-1	TRBV6-1
CASSYASGRDNEQFF	TRBJ2-1	TRBV6-5
CATSAGQSFFF	TRBJ1-4	TRBV24-1
CASSRTGGYEAFF	TRBJ1-1	TRBV7-8
CASSLPRGGTEAFF	TRBJ1-1	TRBV12-3/TRBV12-4
CASSFGTGVRETQYF	TRBJ2-5	TRBV5-1
CAISESVAGETQYF	TRBJ2-5	TRBV10-3
CASSFVTAEAFF	TRBJ1-1	TRBV7-9
CASSADRALNIQYF	TRBJ2-4	TRBV3-1
CASSDGVENSPLHF	TRBJ1-6	TRBV2
CASSGGGGGETQYF	TRBJ2-5	TRBV5-1
CASSGPTGPLEAFF	TRBJ1-1	TRBV28
CASSLAAGQETQYF	TRBJ2-5	TRBV5-1
CASGPPGELFF	TRBJ2-2	TRBV10-2
CASSSDSYYGYTF	TRBJ1-2	TRBV27
CASSLSTGRAEAFF	TRBJ1-1	TRBV5-1
CASRTGQATGELFF	TRBJ2-2	TRBV6-1
CASTPTGWGNTIYF	TRBJ1-3	TRBV12-3/TRBV12-4
CASSDSVLFSSNYGYTF	TRBJ1-2	TRBV18
CASSWRLAGARFSEQFF	TRBJ2-1	TRBV5-1
CASSESVRGAYQETQYF	TRBJ2-5	TRBV25-1
CSATGLAGGIQYF	TRBJ2-4	TRBV20-1
CASSPVIQETQYF	TRBJ2-5	TRBV7-2